A selection of T cell receptor beta chains follows, all from one sample in a study of blood T cell repertoires in COVID-19. Method: immunoSEQ multiplex PCR; TCRdb's copy keeps in-frame clones and lacks some. The data show about 210,000 clones, around 92% seen once. Sequenced: peripheral blood. Receptors were obtained from a man aged 25-45 years with acute or convalescent COVID-19. Both conserved end residues are part of each CDR3. D genes are given only for firm matches. Size tells how often a clone was seen (once, few, many) or the class of an expanded clone, and some rows leave it out.

. | TRBJ2-7 | . | TRBV6-5 | CASSSRADYEQYF | TGTGCCAGCAGTTCCCGTGCAGACTACGAGCAGTACTTC
. | TRBJ2-1 | TRBD2 | TRBV28 | CASSLLSGSSYNEQFF | TGTGCCAGCAGTTTATTGAGCGGGAGCTCCTACAATGAGCAGTTCTTC
. | TRBJ1-5 | . | TRBV30 | CAWSRVAGSQPQHF | TGTGCCTGGAGTCGAGTAGCGGGGAGCCAGCCCCAGCATTTT
. | TRBJ2-5 | TRBD2 | TRBV3-1/TRBV3-2 | CATQTSGGAWETQYF | TGTGCCACCCAGACTAGCGGGGGGGCTTGGGAGACCCAGTACTTC
. | TRBJ2-2 | TRBD2 | TRBV30 | CAWSTSVTGELFF | TGTGCCTGGAGTACTAGCGTTACCGGGGAGCTGTTTTTT
. | TRBJ1-5 | TRBD1 | TRBV15 | CATRNQGVGSQPQHF | TGTGCCACCAGAAATCAGGGGGTGGGTAGTCAGCCCCAGCATTTT
. | TRBJ1-3 | . | TRBV2 | CASRLQVGSGNTIYF | TGTGCCAGCAGGTTACAGGTTGGATCTGGAAACACCATATATTTT
. | TRBJ2-7 | . | TRBV27 | CARVGDKDYEQYF | TGTGCCAGGGTGGGGGACAAAGACTACGAGCAGTACTTC
once | TRBJ1-3 | TRBD1 | TRBV11-2 | CASTPGQGAGNTIYF | TGTGCCAGCACCCCGGGACAGGGTGCTGGAAACACCATATATTTT
. | TRBJ2-5 | . | TRBV9 | CASSLNYREETQYF | TGTGCCAGCAGCCTGAACTACAGGGAGGAGACCCAGTACTTC
. | TRBJ2-3 | . | TRBV13 | CASGRASTDTQYF | TGTGCCAGCGGGAGAGCTAGCACAGATACGCAGTATTTT
. | TRBJ1-5 | TRBD1 | TRBV6-6 | CASKYRGSNQPQHF | TGTGCCAGCAAGTACAGGGGTAGCAATCAGCCCCAGCATTTT
. | TRBJ1-4 | . | TRBV30 | CAWSVNRATNEKLFF | TGTGCCTGGAGTGTTAACAGGGCGACAAATGAAAAACTGTTTTTT
. | TRBJ1-4 | . | TRBV10-2 | CASSESAGNNEKLFF | TGCGCCAGCAGTGAGTCGGCGGGGAATAATGAAAAACTGTTTTTT
. | TRBJ2-3 | TRBD2 | TRBV6-4 | CASSDEVSGGSTDTQYF | TGTGCCAGCAGTGACGAAGTTAGCGGGGGAAGCACAGATACGCAGTATTTT
. | TRBJ2-2 | TRBD1 | TRBV28 | CASSQGQAGELFF | TGTGCCAGCAGTCAGGGACAGGCCGGGGAGCTGTTTTTT
. | TRBJ2-1 | TRBD1 | TRBV3-1/TRBV3-2 | CASSQGGQGSDEQFF | TGTGCCAGCAGCCAAGGGGGACAGGGGTCGGATGAGCAGTTCTTC
. | TRBJ2-7 | . | TRBV27 | CASSLSGAIFYEQYF | TGTGCCAGCAGTTTATCAGGGGCCATTTTCTACGAGCAGTACTTC
. | TRBJ1-2 | . | TRBV30 | CAWRVPVNYGYTF | TGTGCCTGGAGGGTTCCAGTTAACTATGGCTACACCTTC
. | TRBJ1-2 | . | TRBV19 | CASRFRGAWYGYTF | TGTGCCAGTCGTTTCAGGGGCGCTTGGTATGGCTACACCTTC
once | TRBJ2-3 | TRBD2 | TRBV27 | CASSFSSGSRNTQYF | TGTGCCAGCAGTTTCTCCAGCGGGAGTAGAAATACGCAGTATTTT
. | TRBJ1-1 | . | TRBV7-6 | CASSSQTGGIVSEAFF | TGTGCCAGCAGCTCCCAGACGGGGGGAATCGTATCTGAAGCTTTCTTT
many | TRBJ1-3 | . | TRBV30 | CAWSRQVGNTIYF | TGTGCCTGGAGCCGACAGGTCGGAAACACCATATATTTT
few | TRBJ1-2 | . | TRBV28 | CASSFLQGYGYTF | TGTGCCAGCAGTTTTCTTCAGGGCTATGGCTACACCTTC
. | TRBJ2-1 | TRBD2 | TRBV3-1/TRBV3-2 | CASSQEGTSGWSSYNEQFF | TGTGCCAGCAGCCAAGAGGGGACTAGCGGGTGGAGCTCCTACAATGAGCAGTTCTTC
. | TRBJ1-3 | TRBD1 | TRBV9 | CASQKTGKGNTIYF | TGTGCCAGCCAGAAGACAGGGAAGGGAAACACCATATATTTT
. | TRBJ2-5 | TRBD2 | TRBV7-3 | CASSRGLAETQYF | TGTGCCAGCAGCCGGGGACTAGCGGAGACCCAGTACTTC
. | TRBJ1-2 | TRBD1 | TRBV6-4 | CASSDTAGGIDGYTF | TGTGCCAGCAGTGACACGGCAGGGGGTATTGATGGCTACACCTTC
. | TRBJ1-4 | . | TRBV29-1 | CSAVRGNEKLFF | TGCAGCGCAGTCAGGGGAAATGAAAAACTGTTTTTT
. | TRBJ1-4 | . | TRBV15 | CATGRTENEKLFF | TGTGCCACCGGTAGGACAGAGAATGAAAAACTGTTTTTT
. | TRBJ1-5 | . | TRBV7-2 | CASSLVAIQPQHF | TGTGCCAGCAGCTTAGTTGCGATTCAGCCCCAGCATTTT
. | TRBJ1-1 | . | TRBV4-1 | CASSQDPGVRTEAFF | TGCGCCAGCAGCCAAGATCCGGGAGTGAGGACTGAAGCTTTCTTT
. | TRBJ2-5 | . | TRBV5-1 | CASSPSPETQYF | TGCGCCAGCAGCCCTTCTCCCGAGACCCAGTACTTC
. | TRBJ2-3 | TRBD2 | TRBV5-1 | CASSRPASGIRADTQYF | TGCGCCAGCAGCCGCCCGGCTAGCGGGATAAGGGCAGATACGCAGTATTTT
. | TRBJ2-7 | . | TRBV7-5 | CARSLVEGDYEQYF | TGTGCCAGAAGCTTAGTCGAGGGAGACTACGAGCAGTACTTC
. | TRBJ2-1 | TRBD2 | TRBV6-5 | CASSLRTSGNEQFF | TGTGCCAGCAGTCTTCGGACTAGCGGCAATGAGCAGTTCTTC
. | TRBJ2-7 | . | TRBV19 | CASSPRESEQYF | TGTGCCAGTAGCCCCAGGGAAAGCGAGCAGTACTTC
once | TRBJ2-7 | . | TRBV6-6 | CASSQTRLGGVTEQYF | TGTGCCAGCAGTCAGACCAGGCTCGGGGGAGTTACCGAGCAGTACTTC
. | TRBJ2-5 | TRBD1 | TRBV11-3 | CASSRTGDQETQYF | TGTGCCAGCAGCCGGACAGGGGATCAAGAGACCCAGTACTTC
. | TRBJ2-1 | . | TRBV6-5 | CASRPTAAGSNEQFF | TGTGCCAGCAGACCCACAGCGGCAGGAAGCAATGAGCAGTTCTTC
. | TRBJ1-1 | . | TRBV6-5 | CASSHGGLNTEAFF | TGTGCCAGCAGTCACGGCGGGTTGAACACTGAAGCTTTCTTT
. | TRBJ1-5 | TRBD1 | TRBV5-6 | CASSTGQGAQPQHF | TGTGCCAGCAGCACAGGACAGGGGGCTCAGCCCCAGCATTTT
. | TRBJ1-5 | . | TRBV10-2 | CATRGVGRGNQPQHF | TGCGCCACCAGGGGTGTCGGCAGGGGCAATCAGCCCCAGCATTTT
few | TRBJ2-5 | TRBD1 | TRBV2 | CASTRTGGQTQYF | TGTGCCAGCACCAGGACAGGGGGTCAGACCCAGTACTTC
once | TRBJ2-7 | TRBD2 | TRBV5-8 | CASSFYTTSGGYYEQYF | TGTGCCAGCAGCTTCTATACGACTAGCGGGGGTTACTACGAGCAGTACTTC
. | TRBJ1-2 | . | TRBV18 | CASSPPSANYGYTF | TGTGCCAGCTCACCACCGTCCGCGAACTATGGCTACACCTTC
. | TRBJ2-7 | . | TRBV25-1 | CASSALMEARIYEQYF | TGTGCCAGCAGTGCCCTCATGGAGGCACGGATCTACGAGCAGTACTTC
. | TRBJ2-1 | . | TRBV5-6 | CASSLEGSSGSYNEQFF | TGTGCCAGCAGCTTGGAAGGCAGTAGCGGATCCTACAATGAGCAGTTCTTC
. | TRBJ2-3 | . | TRBV24-1 | CATSDAAAGDPDTQYF | TGTGCCACCAGTGATGCGGCGGCAGGGGACCCAGATACGCAGTATTTT